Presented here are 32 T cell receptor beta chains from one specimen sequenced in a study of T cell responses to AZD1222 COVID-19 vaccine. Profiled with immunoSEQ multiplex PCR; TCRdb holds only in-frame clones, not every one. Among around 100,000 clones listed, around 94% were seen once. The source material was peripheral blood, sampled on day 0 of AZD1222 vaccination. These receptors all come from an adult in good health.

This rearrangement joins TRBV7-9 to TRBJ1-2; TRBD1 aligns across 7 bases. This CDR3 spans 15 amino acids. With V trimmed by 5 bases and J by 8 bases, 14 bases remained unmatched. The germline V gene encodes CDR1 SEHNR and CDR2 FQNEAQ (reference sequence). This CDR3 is CASSPRTGTVKGYTF. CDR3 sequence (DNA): TGTGCCAGCAGCCCGCGCACCGGGACAGTGAAAGGCTACACCTTC.

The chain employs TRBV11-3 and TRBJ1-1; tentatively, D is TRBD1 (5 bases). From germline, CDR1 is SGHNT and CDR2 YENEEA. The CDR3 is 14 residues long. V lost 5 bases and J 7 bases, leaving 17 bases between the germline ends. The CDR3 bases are TGTGCCAGCAGCCCGGGACCGACATATTTTGAAGCTTTCTTT. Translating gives CASSPGPTYFEAFF. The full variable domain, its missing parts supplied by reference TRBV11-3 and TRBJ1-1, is EAGVVQSPRYKIIEKKQPVAFWCNPISGHNTLYWYLQNLGQGPELLIRYENEEAVDDSQLPKDRFSAERLKGVDSTLKIQPAELGDSAVYLCASSPGPTYFEAFFGQGTRLTVV.

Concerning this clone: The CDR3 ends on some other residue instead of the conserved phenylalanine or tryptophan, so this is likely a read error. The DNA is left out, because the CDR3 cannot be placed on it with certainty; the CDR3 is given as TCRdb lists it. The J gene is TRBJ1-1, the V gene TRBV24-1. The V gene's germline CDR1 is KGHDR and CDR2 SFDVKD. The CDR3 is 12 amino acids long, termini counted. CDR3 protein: CATSPGGVTWPL.

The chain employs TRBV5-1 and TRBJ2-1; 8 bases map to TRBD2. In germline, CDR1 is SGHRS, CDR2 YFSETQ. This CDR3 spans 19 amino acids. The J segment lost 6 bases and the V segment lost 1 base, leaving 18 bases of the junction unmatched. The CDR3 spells CASSLSTLSGLGNFNEQFF. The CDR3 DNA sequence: TGCGCCAGCAGCTTGTCTACACTGTCGGGACTAGGAAACTTCAATGAGCAGTTCTTC.

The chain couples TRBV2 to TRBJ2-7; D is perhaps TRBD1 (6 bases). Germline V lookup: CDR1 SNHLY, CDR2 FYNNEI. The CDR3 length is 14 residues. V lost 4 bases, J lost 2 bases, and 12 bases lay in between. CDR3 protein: CASSALPGAYEQYF. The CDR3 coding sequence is TGTGCCAGCAGTGCGTTGCCAGGGGCCTACGAGCAGTACTTC.

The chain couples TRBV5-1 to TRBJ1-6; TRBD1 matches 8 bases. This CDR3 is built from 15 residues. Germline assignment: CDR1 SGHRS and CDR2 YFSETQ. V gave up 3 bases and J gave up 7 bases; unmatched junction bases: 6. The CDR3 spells CASSYQGQGNSPLHF. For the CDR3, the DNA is TGCGCCAGCAGCTACCAAGGACAGGGAAATTCACCCCTCCACTTT.

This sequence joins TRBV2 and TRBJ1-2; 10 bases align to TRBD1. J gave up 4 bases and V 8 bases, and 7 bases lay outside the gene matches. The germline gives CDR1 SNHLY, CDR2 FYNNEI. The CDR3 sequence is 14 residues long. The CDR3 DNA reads TGTGCCAGCGGCCGGGACAGGGGATCCTATGGCTACACCTTC. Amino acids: CASGRDRGSYGYTF.

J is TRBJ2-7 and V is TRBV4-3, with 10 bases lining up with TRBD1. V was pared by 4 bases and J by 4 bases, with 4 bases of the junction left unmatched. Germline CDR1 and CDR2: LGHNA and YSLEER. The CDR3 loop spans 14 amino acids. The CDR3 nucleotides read TGCGCCAGCAGCCGAGCGGGACAGGGGTACGAGCAGTACTTC. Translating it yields CASSRAGQGYEQYF.

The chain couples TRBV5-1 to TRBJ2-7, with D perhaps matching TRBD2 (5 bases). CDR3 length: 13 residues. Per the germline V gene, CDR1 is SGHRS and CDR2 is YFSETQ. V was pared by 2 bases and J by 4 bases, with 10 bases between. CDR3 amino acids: CASSFEGKYEQYF. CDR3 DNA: TGCGCCAGCAGCTTCGAGGGAAAGTACGAGCAGTACTTC.

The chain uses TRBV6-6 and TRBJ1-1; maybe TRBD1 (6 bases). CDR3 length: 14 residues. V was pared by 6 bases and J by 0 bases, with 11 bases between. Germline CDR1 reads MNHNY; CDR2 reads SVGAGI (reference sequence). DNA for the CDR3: TGTGCCAGCAGAGACAGGCAACTGAACACTGAAGCTTTCTTT. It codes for CASRDRQLNTEAFF.

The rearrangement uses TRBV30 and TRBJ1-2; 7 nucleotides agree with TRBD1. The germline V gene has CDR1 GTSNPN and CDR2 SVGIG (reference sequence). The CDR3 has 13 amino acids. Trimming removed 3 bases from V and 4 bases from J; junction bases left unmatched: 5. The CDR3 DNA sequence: TGTGCCTGGAGCAGGGGGGCGAGCTATGGCTACACCTTC. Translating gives CAWSRGASYGYTF.

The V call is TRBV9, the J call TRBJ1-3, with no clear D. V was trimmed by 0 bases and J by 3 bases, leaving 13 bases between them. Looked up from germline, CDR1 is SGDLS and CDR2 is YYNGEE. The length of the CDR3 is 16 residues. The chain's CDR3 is CASSVAASNLGNTIYF. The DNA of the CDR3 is TGTGCCAGCAGCGTAGCGGCCAGCAACCTTGGAAACACCATATATTTT.

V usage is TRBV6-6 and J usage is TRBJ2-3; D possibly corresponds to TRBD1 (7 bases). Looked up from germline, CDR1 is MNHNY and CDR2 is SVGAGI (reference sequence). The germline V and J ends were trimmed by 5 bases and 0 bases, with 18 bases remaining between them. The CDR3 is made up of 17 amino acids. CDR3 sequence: CASSPYSTGTSTDTQYF. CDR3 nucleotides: TGTGCCAGCAGTCCCTATTCGACAGGGACTAGCACAGATACGCAGTATTTT.

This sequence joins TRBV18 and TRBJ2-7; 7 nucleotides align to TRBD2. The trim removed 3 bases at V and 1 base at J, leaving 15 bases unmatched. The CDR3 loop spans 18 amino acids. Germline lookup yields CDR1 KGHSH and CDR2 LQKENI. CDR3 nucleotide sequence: TGTGCCAGCTCACCCCTAATCATGGGAGCGGGAACTTCCTACGAGCAGTACTTC. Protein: CASSPLIMGAGTSYEQYF.

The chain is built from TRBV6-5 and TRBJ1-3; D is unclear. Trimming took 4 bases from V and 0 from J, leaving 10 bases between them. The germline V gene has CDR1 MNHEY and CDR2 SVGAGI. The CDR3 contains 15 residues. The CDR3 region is CASSSPTSSGNTIYF. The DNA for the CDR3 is TGTGCCAGCAGTTCGCCCACGAGCTCTGGAAACACCATATATTTT.

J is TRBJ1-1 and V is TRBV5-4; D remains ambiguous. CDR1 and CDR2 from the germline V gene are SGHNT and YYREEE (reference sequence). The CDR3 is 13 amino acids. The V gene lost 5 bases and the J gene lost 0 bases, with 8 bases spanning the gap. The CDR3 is CASSPSMNTEAFF. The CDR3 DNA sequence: TGTGCCAGCAGTCCCTCGATGAACACTGAAGCTTTCTTT.

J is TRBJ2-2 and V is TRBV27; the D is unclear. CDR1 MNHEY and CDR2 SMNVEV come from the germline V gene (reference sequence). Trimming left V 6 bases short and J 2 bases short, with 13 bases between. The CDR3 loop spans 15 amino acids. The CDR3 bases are TGTGCCAGCAGCCGCGACACCTTAAACACCGGGGAGCTGTTTTTT. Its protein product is CASSRDTLNTGELFF.

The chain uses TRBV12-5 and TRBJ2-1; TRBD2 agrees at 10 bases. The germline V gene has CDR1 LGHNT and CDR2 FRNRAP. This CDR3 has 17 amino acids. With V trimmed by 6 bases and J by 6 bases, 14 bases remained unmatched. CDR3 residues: CASGSALAGGGSNEQFF. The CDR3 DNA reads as TGTGCTAGTGGCTCCGCCTTAGCGGGGGGAGGCTCCAATGAGCAGTTCTTC.

The CDR3 DNA sequence: TGTGCCAGCAGTTTAAAGACGGGAGGGTCCGGGGAGCTGTTTTTT. This sequence encodes CASSLKTGGSGELFF. J is TRBJ2-2 and V is TRBV27; 8 bases fit TRBD2. The germline CDR1 and CDR2 sequences are MNHEY and SMNVEV (reference sequence). This CDR3 spans 15 amino acids. Unmatched junction bases numbered 5, after V lost 2 bases and J lost 6 bases.

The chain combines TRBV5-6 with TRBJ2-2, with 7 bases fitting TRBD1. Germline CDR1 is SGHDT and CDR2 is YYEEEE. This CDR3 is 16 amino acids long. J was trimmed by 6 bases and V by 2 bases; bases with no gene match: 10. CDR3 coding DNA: TGTGCCAGCAGCTTCGAGTGGACAGGAAAAGCCGGGGAGCTGTTTTTT. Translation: CASSFEWTGKAGELFF.

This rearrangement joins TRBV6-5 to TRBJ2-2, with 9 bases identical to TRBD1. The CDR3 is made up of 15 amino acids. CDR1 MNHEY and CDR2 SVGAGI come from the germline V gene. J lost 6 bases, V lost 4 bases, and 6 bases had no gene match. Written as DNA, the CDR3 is TGTGCCAGCAGTTTGTTGCGACAGGGGGCCGGGGAGCTGTTTTTT. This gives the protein CASSLLRQGAGELFF.

DNA of the CDR3: TGTGCCAGCAGTTTAGGAGCTAACACTGAAGCTTTCTTT. Translating it yields CASSLGANTEAFF. The genes are TRBV12-3 or TRBV12-4 and TRBJ1-1; no firm D call. The CDR3 spans 13 residues. Trimming stripped 1 base from V and 2 bases from J, with 5 bases between.

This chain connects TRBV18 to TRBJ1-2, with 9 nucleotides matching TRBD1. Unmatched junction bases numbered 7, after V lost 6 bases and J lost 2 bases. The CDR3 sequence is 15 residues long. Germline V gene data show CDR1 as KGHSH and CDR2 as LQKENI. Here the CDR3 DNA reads TGTGCCAGCTCGCCCGGGACAGGGAGGAACTATGGCTACACCTTC. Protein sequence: CASSPGTGRNYGYTF.

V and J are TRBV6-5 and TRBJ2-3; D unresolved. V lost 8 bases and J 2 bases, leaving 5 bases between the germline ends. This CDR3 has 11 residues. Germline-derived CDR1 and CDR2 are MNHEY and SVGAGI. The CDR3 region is CASLNTDTQYF. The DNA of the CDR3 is TGTGCCAGCCTTAACACAGATACGCAGTATTTT.

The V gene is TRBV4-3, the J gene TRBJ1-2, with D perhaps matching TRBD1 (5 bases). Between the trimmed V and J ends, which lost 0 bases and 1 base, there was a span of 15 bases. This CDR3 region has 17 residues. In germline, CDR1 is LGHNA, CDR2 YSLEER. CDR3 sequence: CASSQEGYGTDNYGYTF. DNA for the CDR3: TGCGCCAGCAGCCAAGAGGGGTACGGGACTGATAACTATGGCTACACCTTC.

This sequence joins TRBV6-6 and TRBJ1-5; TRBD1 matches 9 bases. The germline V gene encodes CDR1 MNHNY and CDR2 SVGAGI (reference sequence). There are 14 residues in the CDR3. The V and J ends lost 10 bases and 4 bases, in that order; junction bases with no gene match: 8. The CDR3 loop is CAISGQGRNQPQHF. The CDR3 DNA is TGTGCCATTTCGGGACAGGGAAGGAATCAGCCCCAGCATTTT.

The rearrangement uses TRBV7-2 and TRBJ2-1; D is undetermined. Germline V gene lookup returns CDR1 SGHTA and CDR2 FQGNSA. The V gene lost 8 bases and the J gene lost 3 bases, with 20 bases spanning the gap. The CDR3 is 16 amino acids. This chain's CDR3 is CASGTTGPIFYNEQFF. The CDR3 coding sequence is TGTGCCAGCGGTACAACCGGGCCGATCTTCTACAATGAGCAGTTCTTC.

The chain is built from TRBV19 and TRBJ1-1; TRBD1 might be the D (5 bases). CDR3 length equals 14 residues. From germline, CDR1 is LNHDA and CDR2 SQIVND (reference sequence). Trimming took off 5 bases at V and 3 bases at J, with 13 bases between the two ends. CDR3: CASSVIRAHTEAFF. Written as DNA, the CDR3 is TGTGCCAGTAGTGTTATCAGGGCCCACACTGAAGCTTTCTTT.

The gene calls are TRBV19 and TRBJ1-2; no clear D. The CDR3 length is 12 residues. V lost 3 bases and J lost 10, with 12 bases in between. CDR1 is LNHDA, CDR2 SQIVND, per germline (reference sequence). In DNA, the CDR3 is TGTGCCAGTAGTATTCTCGGCGGACTCTACACCTTC. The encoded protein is CASSILGGLYTF. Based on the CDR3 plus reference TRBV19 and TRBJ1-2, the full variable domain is DGGITQSPKYLFRKEGQNVTLSCEQNLNHDAMYWYRQDPGQGLRLIYYSQIVNDFQKGDIAEGYSVSREKKESFPLTVTSAQKNPTAFYLCASSILGGLYTFGSGTRLTVV.

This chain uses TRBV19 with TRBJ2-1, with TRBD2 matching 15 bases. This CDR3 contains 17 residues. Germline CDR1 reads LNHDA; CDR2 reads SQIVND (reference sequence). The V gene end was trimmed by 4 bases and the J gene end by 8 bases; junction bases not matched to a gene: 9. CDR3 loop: CASSTWTSGGAWDEQFF. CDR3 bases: TGTGCCAGTAGTACCTGGACTAGCGGGGGGGCCTGGGATGAGCAGTTCTTC.

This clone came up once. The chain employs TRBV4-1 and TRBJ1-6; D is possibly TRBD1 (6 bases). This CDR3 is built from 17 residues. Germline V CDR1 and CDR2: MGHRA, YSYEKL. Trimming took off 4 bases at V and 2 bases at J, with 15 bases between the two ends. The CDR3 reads CASSRTHREAYNSPLHF. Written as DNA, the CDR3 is TGCGCCAGCAGCCGGACCCACAGGGAAGCCTATAATTCACCCCTCCACTTT.

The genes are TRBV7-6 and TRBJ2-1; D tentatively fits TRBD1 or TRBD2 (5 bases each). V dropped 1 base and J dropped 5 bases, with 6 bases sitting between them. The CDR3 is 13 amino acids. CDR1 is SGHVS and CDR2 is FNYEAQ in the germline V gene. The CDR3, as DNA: TGTGCCAGCAGCTTAGGGGACCACAATGAGCAGTTCTTC. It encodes CASSLGDHNEQFF. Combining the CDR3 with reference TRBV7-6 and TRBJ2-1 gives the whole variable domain GAGVSQSPRYKVTKRGQDVALRCDPISGHVSLYWYRQALGQGPEFLTYFNYEAQQDKSGLPNDRFSAERPEGSISTLTIQRTEQRDSAMYRCASSLGDHNEQFFGPGTRLTVL.